Listed below are T cell receptor beta chains from one sample, sequenced in a study of T cell responses to AZD1222 COVID-19 vaccine. Method: immunoSEQ multiplex PCR; TCRdb's copy keeps in-frame clones and lacks some. The sample holds 150,000 to 200,000 clones, 90% seen once. Sequences were derived from peripheral blood, sampled on day 0 of AZD1222 vaccination. The receptors come from an adult in good health. The CDR3 runs from the conserved cysteine through the conserved F or W. A D gene is named only where the DNA matches it firmly. Size tells how often a clone was seen (once, few, many) or the class of an expanded clone, and some rows leave it out.

TRBV18	TRBD1	TRBJ1-1	.	CASSPKGQLNTEAFF	TGTGCCAGCTCACCTAAGGGACAGCTGAACACTGAAGCTTTCTTT
TRBV7-3	.	TRBJ2-1	.	CASSLWGGSFEQFF	TGTGCCAGCAGCTTGTGGGGGGGCTCTTTTGAGCAGTTCTTC
TRBV9	.	TRBJ2-2	.	CASSVGSTGSTGELFF	TGTGCCAGCAGCGTAGGTAGCACAGGGAGCACCGGGGAGCTGTTTTTT
TRBV7-2	TRBD1	TRBJ2-5	.	CASSLGGTALQETQYF	TGTGCCAGCAGCTTAGGAGGGACAGCCCTCCAAGAGACCCAGTACTTC
TRBV10-2	.	TRBJ1-6	.	CASTGNVNSPLHF	TGCGCCAGCACGGGCAACGTTAATTCACCCCTCCACTTT
TRBV3-1/TRBV3-2	TRBD1	TRBJ1-2	.	CASSRDRGLRGYTF	TGTGCCAGCAGCAGGGACAGGGGGCTTAGGGGCTACACCTTC
TRBV18	TRBD1	TRBJ1-2	.	CASSPGQGTIGGYTF	TGTGCCAGCTCACCCGGACAGGGAACTATAGGTGGCTACACCTTC
TRBV19	.	TRBJ1-6	once	CASSPRTGTRTLHF	TGTGCCAGTAGTCCCCGGACGGGGACGAGAACCCTCCACTTT
TRBV3-1/TRBV3-2	TRBD1	TRBJ2-5	.	CASSQRGPQETQYF	TGTGCCAGCAGCCAAAGGGGGCCCCAAGAGACCCAGTACTTC
TRBV6-5	.	TRBJ1-1	once	CASSSQGLLNTEAFF	TGTGCCAGCAGTTCACAGGGCCTTCTGAACACTGAAGCTTTCTTT
TRBV6-2/TRBV6-3	.	TRBJ2-3	.	CASSYRTGRATDTQYF	TGTGCCAGCAGTTACCGGACAGGGAGGGCGACAGATACGCAGTATTTT
TRBV29-1	TRBD1	TRBJ1-2	.	CSVERDRGNGYTF	TGCAGCGTTGAACGGGACAGGGGTAATGGCTACACCTTC
TRBV4-1	.	TRBJ1-4	.	CASSQADYPTNEKLFF	TGCGCCAGCAGCCAAGCGGACTACCCAACTAATGAAAAACTGTTTTTT
TRBV6-6	.	TRBJ1-5	.	CASSQDSGAQPQHF	TGTGCCAGCAGCCAGGACAGCGGCGCTCAGCCCCAGCATTTT
TRBV25-1	.	TRBJ2-2	.	CASRGLSTGELFF	TGTGCCAGCAGAGGGTTAAGCACCGGGGAGCTGTTTTTT
TRBV12-3/TRBV12-4	.	TRBJ2-5	.	CASSFGFGETQYF	TGTGCCAGCAGTTTTGGTTTCGGAGAGACCCAGTACTTC
TRBV4-3	TRBD2	TRBJ2-5	.	CASSQGLGGGAIQETQYF	TGCGCCAGCAGCCAGGGCCTCGGCGGGGGGGCTATTCAAGAGACCCAGTACTTC
TRBV23-1	.	TRBJ1-2	once	CASSQERAWNGYTF	TGCGCCAGCAGTCAAGAGAGGGCTTGGAATGGCTACACCTTC
TRBV9	TRBD2	TRBJ2-3	.	CASSVQLAGGTDTQYF	TGTGCCAGCAGCGTACAGCTAGCGGGGGGCACAGATACGCAGTATTTT
TRBV19	.	TRBJ1-2	.	CASSLTGRMDYGYTF	TGTGCCAGTAGTCTAACGGGGCGTATGGACTATGGCTACACCTTC
TRBV2	.	TRBJ2-7	.	CASSEALGYEQYF	TGTGCCAGCAGTGAAGCGCTTGGCTACGAGCAGTACTTC
TRBV28	.	TRBJ1-3	.	CASSLNRGASGNTIYF	TGTGCCAGCAGTTTAAATCGGGGCGCGTCTGGAAACACCATATATTTT
TRBV3-1/TRBV3-2	.	TRBJ1-2	.	CASSPFLDIPVGYTF	TGTGCCAGCAGCCCCTTCCTGGACATTCCCGTAGGCTACACCTTC
TRBV14	.	TRBJ1-1	.	CASSRGGNTEAFF	TGTGCCAGCAGCCGGGGAGGGAACACTGAAGCTTTCTTT
TRBV3-1/TRBV3-2	TRBD1	TRBJ1-1	.	CASSLRGQNTEAFF	TGTGCCAGCAGCCTGAGGGGGCAGAACACTGAAGCTTTCTTT
TRBV7-9	TRBD2	TRBJ2-3	.	CASNRLAGGSDTQYF	TGTGCCAGCAACAGACTAGCGGGGGGGTCAGATACGCAGTATTTT
TRBV11-2	.	TRBJ2-5	.	CASSFGAGTETQYF	TGTGCCAGCAGCTTTGGGGCCGGGACGGAGACCCAGTACTTC
TRBV7-2	.	TRBJ1-4	.	CASSLVGSRPNEKLFF	TGTGCCAGCAGCTTAGTTGGATCCAGGCCGAATGAAAAACTGTTTTTT
TRBV19	.	TRBJ1-4	.	CASSTLNDREKLFF	TGTGCCAGTAGTACCCTCAACGACAGGGAAAAACTGTTTTTT
TRBV29-1	TRBD1	TRBJ2-3	.	CSVGTVTDTQYF	TGCAGCGTCGGGACAGTCACAGATACGCAGTATTTT
TRBV27	.	TRBJ1-1	.	CASSFGAPGTEAFF	TGTGCCAGCAGTTTTGGAGCCCCTGGGACTGAAGCTTTCTTT
TRBV18	TRBD1	TRBJ1-2	.	CASSPGHGTGRNTF	TGTGCCAGCTCACCCGGACATGGGACAGGCAGGAACACCTTC
TRBV5-6	.	TRBJ2-6	once	CASSLWSGAGANVLTF	TGTGCCAGCAGCTTGTGGTCGGGGGCTGGGGCCAACGTCCTGACTTTC
TRBV18	TRBD2	TRBJ2-3	.	CASSATSGSTDTQYF	TGTGCCAGCTCGGCAACTAGCGGGAGCACAGATACGCAGTATTTT
TRBV3-1/TRBV3-2	.	TRBJ1-1	.	CASSQDLVVGVVGAEAFF	TGTGCCAGCAGCCAAGATTTGGTGGTGGGTGTAGTGGGAGCTGAAGCTTTCTTT
TRBV5-1	.	TRBJ1-4	few	CASSIREGMEKLFF	TGCGCCAGCAGTATTCGCGAAGGGATGGAAAAACTGTTTTTT
TRBV7-2	.	TRBJ1-2	.	CASPIGGQRDYGYTF	TGTGCCAGCCCCATTGGGGGGCAGAGAGACTATGGCTACACCTTC
TRBV23-1	.	TRBJ2-7	.	CASSQSMGRGQTSYEQYF	TGCGCCAGCAGTCAATCAATGGGGCGGGGACAAACTTCCTACGAGCAGTACTTC
TRBV9	.	TRBJ2-7	.	CASSVAIDSYEQYF	TGTGCCAGCAGCGTAGCCATCGACTCCTACGAGCAGTACTTC
TRBV11-3	TRBD2	TRBJ2-3	.	CASSSMTSRGDTQYF	TGTGCCAGCAGCTCCATGACTAGCCGGGGGGATACGCAGTATTTT
TRBV28	.	TRBJ1-4	.	CASSGGMGTNEKLFF	TGTGCCAGCAGTGGGGGCATGGGAACTAATGAAAAACTGTTTTTT
TRBV4-3	.	TRBJ1-5	.	CASSQHVTLSNQPQHF	TGCGCCAGCAGCCAGCACGTAACCCTTAGCAATCAGCCCCAGCATTTT
TRBV5-1	.	TRBJ1-1	.	CASSSTHGGQEAFF	TGCGCCAGCAGCTCAACCCATGGGGGACAAGAAGCTTTCTTT
TRBV9	.	TRBJ1-5	.	CASSVDELNQPQHF	TGTGCCAGCAGCGTAGATGAACTTAATCAGCCCCAGCATTTT
TRBV27	TRBD1	TRBJ2-4	.	CASSSGQGARAIQYF	TGTGCCAGCAGTTCCGGACAGGGGGCGCGGGCCATTCAGTACTTC
TRBV13	.	TRBJ1-1	.	CASSPRPWGNTEAFF	TGTGCCAGCAGCCCAAGACCCTGGGGGAACACTGAAGCTTTCTTT
TRBV5-5	.	TRBJ1-1	.	CASSLNSGNTEAFF	TGTGCCAGCAGCTTAAACAGCGGTAACACTGAAGCTTTCTTT
TRBV7-3	TRBD2	TRBJ2-2	.	CASSASGGGTGELFF	TGTGCCAGCAGCGCTAGCGGGGGGGGCACCGGGGAGCTGTTTTTT
TRBV4-1	.	TRBJ1-2	.	CASSPGDGNYGYTF	TGCGCCAGCAGCCCAGGGGACGGAAACTATGGCTACACCTTC
TRBV28	.	TRBJ1-5	.	CASSDQGYLNQPQHF	TGTGCCAGCAGTGACCAGGGTTATCTCAATCAGCCCCAGCATTTT
TRBV28	.	TRBJ2-7	.	CASSSPGGNDGDEQYF	TGTGCCAGCAGTTCCCCAGGCGGCAATGATGGCGACGAGCAGTACTTC
TRBV6-5	.	TRBJ2-1	once	CASRRTGRTNEQFF	TGTGCCAGCAGACGCACAGGGCGAACCAATGAGCAGTTCTTC
TRBV10-3	TRBD1	TRBJ2-1	.	CAIRRQGVYNEQFF	TGTGCCATCAGAAGACAGGGGGTCTACAATGAGCAGTTCTTC
TRBV12-3/TRBV12-4	TRBD1	TRBJ2-4	.	CASGDSYKNIQYF	TGTGCCAGCGGGGACAGTTATAAAAACATTCAGTACTTC
TRBV7-9	.	TRBJ2-6	once	CASSSSGANVLTF	TGTGCCAGCAGCTCCTCGGGGGCCAACGTCCTGACTTTC
TRBV6-5	TRBD1	TRBJ1-2	.	CASSYLGAGGSYGYTF	TGTGCCAGCAGTTACCTTGGTGCAGGGGGGAGCTATGGCTACACCTTC
TRBV9	TRBD1	TRBJ1-2	.	CASSVADRGPYGYTF	TGTGCCAGCAGCGTTGCGGACAGGGGCCCCTATGGCTACACCTTC